Reported below is one TCR beta chain. Antigen unknown. Primers included in the PCR were 60 Vbeta and 13 Jbeta primers. Some clones are missing from TCRdb's copy, which holds only in-frame ones; the method was immunoSEQ multiplex PCR. The sample holds roughly 180,000 clones, 70% to 80% seen once. The data originate from a study of cytomegalovirus exposure and HLA in healthy donors. Overall study context: T cells numbering 150 million to 200 million yielded some 110 million unique TCR beta sequences in an earlier analysis.

The study, taken as a whole, reports: Follow-up analysis later connected one missense variant in DCLRE1C with trimming of TCR beta V- and J-genes. Reports showed the classifier diagnosing cytomegalovirus status with high specificity and sensitivity. A highly shared variant cluster was judged a likely technical artifact.

Sequencing used PBMCs. The TCR comes from a female donor in good health and CMV-seronegative.

The CDR3 DNA reads as TGTGCCAGTAGTATTTGGGGACAGGGGAGCGGAAACACCATATATTTT. Its translation is CASSIWGQGSGNTIYF. The chain carries TRBV19 and TRBJ1-3; 10 bases map to TRBD1. With V trimmed by 3 bases and J by 4 bases, 6 bases remained unmatched. CDR3 length equals 16 residues. Germline lookup yields CDR1 LNHDA and CDR2 SQIVND (reference sequence).